This T cell receptor beta chain was profiled in a study of CD8+ T cells in alopecia areata. The sequencing template was cDNA reverse transcribed from extracted RNA. Here immunoSEQ multiplex PCR was the method, and the copy in TCRdb shows in-frame clones only, minus some. The data show about 190,000 clones, roughly 60% seen once. Regarding treatment: oral pan-JAK inhibitor, 5-10 mg twice daily. Study results and caveats: For lesional scalp, especially alopecia totalis/universalis, clonality was higher than in normal scalp. The study also sequences resident alphabeta T cells of normal skin in scalp samples. Patients displayed less clarity in TCR sharing than mice, a finding possibly related to HLA.

This clone has a handful of counts. No antigen is known for it. Germline CDR1 and CDR2: LNHDA and SQIVND (reference sequence). The ends lost 4 bases at V and 5 bases at J; junction bases unmatched: 7. The CDR3 loop spans 15 amino acids. The TCR comes from a human donor with alopecia areata. Source: CD4+ T cells sorted from blood, taken between weeks 47 and 50, from a patient treated with tofacitinib. The chain is built from TRBV19 and TRBJ2-2; 7 bases map to TRBD1. The CDR3 loop is CASSTTGRGTGELFF. The DNA for the CDR3 is TGTGCCAGTAGTACGACAGGGAGAGGAACCGGGGAGCTGTTTTTT.